This T cell receptor (beta chain) was documented in a study of cytotoxic CD8 clonotypes in ibrutinib-treated CLL. Study-wide results and limits: Baseline levels of clonality went above those of age-matched healthy donors and moved with circulating CD8+ T-cell counts. Clonality grew at ibrutinib response; at progression, it decreased back toward baseline. Under treatment, the uncommon public clonotypes either contracted or remained stable.

The protocol was immunoSEQ multiplex PCR, while the TCRdb copy is restricted to in-frame clones and leaves out a portion. Among more than 150,000 clones, about 72% were seen once, and the ten largest hold around an eighth. For this clone: Antigen unknown.

CDR3 length: 14 amino acids. Germline V CDR1 and CDR2: MNHNS, SASEGT. Specimen: PBMCs, collected after 24 months of ibrutinib treatment. The rearrangement joins TRBV6-1 to TRBJ2-5, with 7 bases lining up with TRBD1. The J call is in doubt because the DNA end fits TRBJ2-7 better. This sequence was found in a human donor with chronic lymphocytic leukemia. For the CDR3, the DNA is TGTGCCAGCAGTGAAGGAGACAGGGCCCACGAGCAGTACTTC. Protein: CASSEGDRAHEQYF.